These T cell receptor beta chains were read from a single sample in a study of OX40 agonist ivuxolimab in advanced cancers. This table comes from immunoSEQ multiplex PCR, and its TCRdb copy is limited to in-frame clones, with some not included. The repertoire holds 73,000 or so clones, with roughly nine tenths as singletons. The sample consisted of CD4+ or CD8+ T cells sorted from blood, taken in a trial of the OX40 agonist ivuxolimab. Source of these receptors: an adult with an advanced solid tumor such as melanoma, head and neck, liver or kidney cancer. Both conserved end residues are part of each CDR3. A D gene is named only where the DNA matches it firmly. Clone size, where shown, is once, few, many, or a class for clones that have expanded.

j_call | clone_size | v_call | cdr3_length | d_call | cdr3_nt | cdr3_aa
TRBJ2-3 | - | TRBV7-8 | 17 | TRBD2 | TGTGCCAGCAGCTCGCGACTAGCGGGGGGCCTCACAGATACGCAGTATTTT | CASSSRLAGGLTDTQYF
TRBJ2-7 | - | TRBV6-5 | 14 | TRBD1 | TGTGCCAGCAGTTACGGTGGGACAGGCTACGAGCAGTACTTC | CASSYGGTGYEQYF
TRBJ2-7 | - | TRBV7-8 | 13 | - | TGTGCCAGCAGCTTATTGGAGGACTACGAGCAGTACTTC | CASSLLEDYEQYF
TRBJ1-2 | - | TRBV7-9 | 13 | - | TGTGCCAGCAGCTTATGGGAGGGCTATGGCTACACCTTC | CASSLWEGYGYTF
TRBJ1-1 | - | TRBV6-4 | 16 | - | TGTGCCAGCAGTCGTACGTCATGGGGTTCGAGGACTGAAGCTTTCTTT | CASSRTSWGSRTEAFF
TRBJ1-5 | - | TRBV30 | 15 | - | TGTGCCTGGAGTGCCCCGGACAGCGCTTCGGGACCCCAGCATTTT | CAWSAPDSASGPQHF
TRBJ1-5 | few | TRBV2 | 15 | - | TGTGCCAGCAGTGAAGACACCTATAGCAATCAGCCCCAGCATTTT | CASSEDTYSNQPQHF
TRBJ1-1 | - | TRBV14 | 13 | - | TGTGCCAGCAGCACAGGTTGGAACACTGAAGCTTTCTTT | CASSTGWNTEAFF
TRBJ2-3 | - | TRBV10-3 | 13 | - | TGTGCCATCAGAGACCAGGTGTCAGATACGCAGTATTTT | CAIRDQVSDTQYF
TRBJ1-6 | - | TRBV29-1 | 13 | TRBD1 | TGCAGCGTCGCAACAGGGGAGAATTCACCCCTCCACTTT | CSVATGENSPLHF
TRBJ2-7 | few | TRBV5-1 | 14 | TRBD1 | TGCGCCAGCAGCATCCGGGACAGGGGGGAGGGGCAGTACTTC | CASSIRDRGEGQYF
TRBJ2-1 | - | TRBV7-9 | 17 | - | TGTGCCAGCAGCTTTAGACTAGGAGAAGGATCCTACAATGAGCAGTTCTTC | CASSFRLGEGSYNEQFF
TRBJ2-3 | - | TRBV7-9 | 19 | TRBD2 | TGTGCCAGCAGCGGCATGTGGAGCGGGGGAGGCGAGACGACAGATACGCAGTATTTT | CASSGMWSGGGETTDTQYF
TRBJ1-6 | - | TRBV27 | 12 | - | TGTGCCAGCAGTTTATTAAATTCACCCCTCCACTTT | CASSLLNSPLHF
TRBJ1-6 | - | TRBV6-1 | 15 | TRBD1 | TGTGCCAGCAGTGGGGGGACAGGGAAAAATTCACCCCTCCACTTT | CASSGGTGKNSPLHF
TRBJ2-7 | - | TRBV11-1 | 13 | - | TGTGCCAGCAGAGGTAGTTACTCCTACGAGCAGTACTTC | CASRGSYSYEQYF
TRBJ2-1 | few | TRBV9 | 16 | TRBD1 | TGTGCCAGCAGCGTATTGGGGACAGGGGGCTTGGATGAGCAGTTCTTC | CASSVLGTGGLDEQFF
TRBJ1-3 | few | TRBV27 | 15 | - | TGTGCCAGCAGTTTATCCGGGGGGTCTGGAAACACCATATATTTT | CASSLSGGSGNTIYF
TRBJ2-7 | - | TRBV5-5 | 15 | TRBD1 | TGTGCCAGCAGCTTGAACAGGGGGTCCCCCTACGAGCAGTACTTC | CASSLNRGSPYEQYF
TRBJ2-2 | - | TRBV7-9 | 13 | - | TGTGCCAGCAGCAAGGGCCTCACCGGGGAGCTGTTTTTT | CASSKGLTGELFF
TRBJ2-5 | - | TRBV10-2 | 14 | TRBD2 | TGCGCCAGCATTGCTGAGCGGGGGTGGGAGACCCAGTACTTC | CASIAERGWETQYF
TRBJ2-1 | once | TRBV7-9 | 11 | - | TGTGCCAGCAGCTGGACAGCCGAGCAGTTCTTC | CASSWTAEQFF